The 9 T cell receptor beta chains presented below share a single source sample, sequenced in a study of blood T cell repertoires in COVID-19. The repertoire was sequenced with immunoSEQ multiplex PCR; TCRdb's copy has only in-frame clones and lacks some. The sample holds 150,000 to 200,000 clones, 76% seen once. The sample comprised PBMCs or T cells enriched from blood (not recorded which). Receptor source: a woman in her fifties or sixties with acute COVID-19.

The J gene is TRBJ2-7, the V gene TRBV5-1; 7 bases map to TRBD2. CDR1 SGHRS and CDR2 YFSETQ come from the germline V gene. The J segment lost 7 bases and the V segment lost 2 bases, leaving 6 bases of the junction unmatched. The CDR3 is made up of 13 amino acids. In DNA, the CDR3 is TGCGCCAGCAGCTTTACGACTAGCAGTGAGCAGTACGTC. It specifies CASSFTTSSEQYV.

The V gene is TRBV6-6, the J gene TRBJ1-3, with 12 positions matching TRBD1. The J segment lost 3 bases and the V segment lost 8 bases, leaving 8 bases of the junction unmatched. CDR1 MNHNY and CDR2 SVGAGI come from the germline V gene (reference sequence). The CDR3 extends over 16 amino acids. CDR3 in amino acids: CASGTGGALGGNTIYF. CDR3 coding DNA: TGTGCCAGCGGGACAGGGGGCGCTTTAGGTGGAAACACCATATATTTT.

This sequence joins TRBV2 and TRBJ1-5; tentatively, D is TRBD1 (5 bases). Per germline, CDR1 SNHLY and CDR2 FYNNEI. V was shortened by 7 bases and J by 0 bases, with 13 bases between the two germline ends. This CDR3 has 15 amino acids. The CDR3 DNA reads TGTGCCAGCAAGGAAACAGGCCCTAGCAATCAGCCCCAGCATTTT. It is translated as CASKETGPSNQPQHF.

A few counts support this clone. V and J are TRBV2 and TRBJ1-2; D might be TRBD1 (5 bases). Germline V CDR1 and CDR2: SNHLY, FYNNEI. Trimming took off 1 base at V and 1 base at J, with 10 bases between the two ends. This CDR3 is 15 amino acids long. CDR3 coding DNA: TGTGCCAGCAGTGAAGAACAGGTTAATAACTATGGCTACACCTTC. This translates into CASSEEQVNNYGYTF.

The rearrangement uses TRBV7-9 and TRBJ1-3; D not resolved. CDR3 length equals 16 residues. Germline V CDR1 and CDR2: SEHNR, FQNEAQ (reference sequence). CDR3 loop: CATPPDGGSSGNTIYF. The DNA for the CDR3 is TGTGCGACCCCCCCGGACGGCGGGAGCTCTGGAAACACCATATATTTT.

The chain joins TRBV7-2 to TRBJ1-2; 7 bases match TRBD1. Trimming took 5 bases from V and 8 from J; bases not matched to a gene: 8. The CDR3 is made up of 13 amino acids. The germline V gene has CDR1 SGHTA and CDR2 FQGNSA. The CDR3 coding sequence is TGTGCCAGCAGCCCTGACAGGGCGTGGGGCTACACCTTC. This codes for CASSPDRAWGYTF.

The chain is built from TRBV4-1 and TRBJ1-3; no clear D. CDR1 is MGHRA, CDR2 YSYEKL, per germline. The V end was cut by 0 bases, the J end by 3 bases, with 15 bases between. The CDR3 length is 17 residues. Here the CDR3 reads CASSQDWVRPGGNTIYF. CDR3 coding DNA: TGCGCCAGCAGCCAAGATTGGGTCAGGCCTGGTGGAAACACCATATATTTT.

The chain couples TRBV27 to TRBJ1-1, with a weak D call TRBD1 (6 bases). Trimming removed 10 bases from V and 5 bases from J, with 14 bases in between. The CDR3 consists of 12 residues. Germline lookup yields CDR1 MNHEY and CDR2 SMNVEV (reference sequence). The CDR3 is CATRGGPTEAFF. In DNA form, the CDR3 reads TGTGCCACTAGAGGGGGACCTACTGAAGCTTTCTTT.

This chain connects TRBV5-1 to TRBJ1-1; TRBD1 matches at 10 bases. Losses at the gene ends were 0 bases for V and 6 bases for J; bases not matched to a gene: 2. The length of the CDR3 is 14 residues. The germline gives CDR1 SGHRS, CDR2 YFSETQ. The CDR3: CASSLAGQGAEAFF. CDR3 bases: TGCGCCAGCAGCTTGGCAGGACAGGGGGCTGAAGCTTTCTTT.